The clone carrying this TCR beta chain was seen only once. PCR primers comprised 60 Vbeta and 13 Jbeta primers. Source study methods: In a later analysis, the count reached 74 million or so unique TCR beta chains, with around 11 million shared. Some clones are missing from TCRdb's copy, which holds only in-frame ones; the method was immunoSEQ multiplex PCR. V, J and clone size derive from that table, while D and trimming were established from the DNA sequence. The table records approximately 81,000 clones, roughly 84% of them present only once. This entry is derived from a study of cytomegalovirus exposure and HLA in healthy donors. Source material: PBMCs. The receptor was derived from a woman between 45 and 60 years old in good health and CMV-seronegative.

The CDR3 region is CASSFGASGYNEQFF. The DNA of the CDR3 is TGTGCCAGCAGTTTTGGGGCTAGCGGGTACAATGAGCAGTTCTTC. The rearrangement joins TRBV27 to TRBJ2-1, with 8 bases identical to TRBD2. The CDR3 totals 15 residues. Germline lookup yields CDR1 MNHEY and CDR2 SMNVEV (reference sequence). Unmatched junction bases numbered 5, after V lost 3 bases and J lost 4 bases.